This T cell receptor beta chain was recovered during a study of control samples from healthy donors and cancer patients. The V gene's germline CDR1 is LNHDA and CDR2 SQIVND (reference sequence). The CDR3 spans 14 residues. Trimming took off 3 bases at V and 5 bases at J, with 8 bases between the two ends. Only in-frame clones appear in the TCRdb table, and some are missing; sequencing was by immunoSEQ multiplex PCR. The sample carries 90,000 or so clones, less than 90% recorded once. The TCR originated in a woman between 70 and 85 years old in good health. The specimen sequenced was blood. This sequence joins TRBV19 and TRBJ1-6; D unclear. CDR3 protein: CASSMKGNNSPLHF. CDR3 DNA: TGTGCCAGTAGTATGAAGGGAAATAATTCACCCCTCCACTTT.